Below, 30 T cell receptor beta chains from the same sample are listed, as sequenced in a study of cytomegalovirus exposure and HLA in healthy donors. 60 Vbeta and 13 Jbeta primers were used in PCR. Generated by immunoSEQ multiplex PCR, the TCRdb table keeps only in-frame clones and is missing some. The data hold roughly 73,000 clones, with 75% observed a single time. Sequencing input: PBMCs. The receptors derive from a man aged 70 or older in good health and CMV-seronegative.

The rearrangement joins TRBV6-5 to TRBJ2-2; 9 bases are a match to TRBD1. V lost 6 bases and J lost 0; bases outside the gene matches: 2. The CDR3 covers 15 residues. Germline V gives CDR1 MNHEY, CDR2 SVGAGI. The CDR3 loop reads CASRTGGANTGELFF. The CDR3 nucleotides read TGTGCCAGCAGAACAGGGGGCGCGAACACCGGGGAGCTGTTTTTT.

The V and J genes are TRBV7-2 and TRBJ2-7; 12 bases are a match to TRBD2. Germline V lookup: CDR1 SGHTA, CDR2 FQGNSA. CDR3 length: 14 residues. V dropped 3 bases and J dropped 4; count of bases not matched to a gene: 1. CDR3 sequence reads: CASSLTSGSYEQYF. The CDR3 DNA reads as TGTGCCAGCAGCTTGACTAGCGGGAGTTACGAGCAGTACTTC.

The rearrangement uses TRBV9 and TRBJ1-6, with D maybe TRBD1 (6 bases). Per germline, CDR1 SGDLS and CDR2 YYNGEE. The CDR3 runs 15 residues. V was shortened by 0 bases and J by 3 bases, with 7 bases between the two germline ends. The CDR3 sequence is CASSVAGDYNSPLHF. CDR3 sequence (DNA): TGTGCCAGCAGCGTAGCAGGGGACTATAATTCACCCCTCCACTTT.

This chain uses TRBV18 with TRBJ1-6, with TRBD1 as a possible D gene (5 bases). V lost 5 bases to trimming and J lost 5 bases, with 16 bases between them. Germline CDR1 KGHSH, CDR2 LQKENI. This CDR3 comprises 16 residues. The CDR3 DNA reads as TGTGCCAGCTCAAGTCAGGGAGCGGGCCATAATTCACCCCTCCACTTT. Translation gives CASSSQGAGHNSPLHF. The variable domain in full, completed from reference TRBV18 and TRBJ1-6, reads NAGVMQNPRHLVRRRGQEARLRCSPMKGHSHVYWYRQLPEEGLKFMVYLQKENIIDESGMPKERFSAEFPKEGPSILRIQQVVRGDSAAYFCASSSQGAGHNSPLHFGNGTRLTVT.

This clone was detected only a few times. V gene TRBV9 combines with J gene TRBJ1-4, with D possibly TRBD1 on 5 matching bases. The germline V gene has CDR1 SGDLS and CDR2 YYNGEE. V was clipped by 4 bases and J by 2 bases, with 9 bases between them. CDR3 size: 14 residues. CDR3 amino acids: CASSTGGTNEKLFF. The CDR3 DNA is TGTGCCAGCAGCACCGGGGGGACTAATGAAAAACTGTTTTTT.

The V gene is TRBV2, the J gene TRBJ2-1, with TRBD1 matching over 11 bases. This CDR3 region has 13 residues. V was pared by 8 bases and J by 8 bases, with 5 bases of the junction left unmatched. From germline, CDR1 is SNHLY and CDR2 FYNNEI. The DNA for the CDR3 is TGTGCCAGCGGGGACAGGGGGATATATGAGCAGTTCTTC. It yields the protein CASGDRGIYEQFF.

The chain carries TRBV12-1 and TRBJ2-7; the D call of TRBD1 is as the table states it, not checked on the DNA. TRBV12-1 is designated a pseudogene. The CDR3 has 13 residues. The CDR3 region is CASSFCRAGEQYF. CDR3 in DNA: TGTGCCAGCAGCTTTTGCAGGGCAGGCGAGCAGTACTTC.

The CDR3 DNA reads as TGCACCAGCAGACCCCATACAGGTCGGGCCTATAGCAATCAGCCCCAGCATTTT. Protein sequence: CTSRPHTGRAYSNQPQHF. This rearrangement joins TRBV1 to TRBJ1-5; the DNA was not used to check the table's D call, TRBD1. TRBV1 is a listed pseudogene. This CDR3 contains 18 residues.

This clone was counted only a few times. The chain combines TRBV30 with TRBJ1-5; 7 bases fit TRBD1. There are 13 residues in the CDR3. Per germline, CDR1 GTSNPN and CDR2 SVGIG (reference sequence). Losses at the gene ends were 5 bases for V and 8 bases for J; bases not matched to a gene: 9. CDR3 protein: CAWGLTGLEPQHF. For the CDR3, the DNA is TGTGCCTGGGGGTTGACAGGGCTGGAGCCCCAGCATTTT. Supplemented by reference TRBV30 and TRBJ1-5, the full variable domain reads SQTIHQWPATLVQPVGSPLSLECTVEGTSNPNLYWYRQAAGRGLQLLFYSVGIGQISSEVPQNLSASRPQDRQFILSSKKLLLSDSGFYLCAWGLTGLEPQHFGDGTRLSIL.

Regarding this clone: A read error may produce the germline difference seen at one junction end. The chain has TRBV7-9 and TRBJ2-7; the D is unclear. Germline CDR1 SEHNR, CDR2 FQNEAQ (reference sequence). The CDR3 runs to 16 residues. CDR3: CSSSPFPPEAPYEQYF. CDR3 nucleotide sequence: TGTTCCAGCAGCCCCTTCCCTCCTGAGGCCCCCTACGAGCAGTACTTC.

This clone was counted a few times. At one end, the junction sequence differs from germline, possibly due to a read error. The same CDR3 is also encoded by other DNA sequences in this sample. The chain links TRBV7-2 to TRBJ2-2, with 8 bases that match TRBD2. The CDR3 is 18 amino acids. In germline, CDR1 is SGHTA, CDR2 FQGNSA. DNA of the CDR3: TGCGCCAGCAGCCATCTTCACCATTTCGGGGGGGCGGCCGGGGAGCTGTTTTTT. This sequence encodes CASSHLHHFGGAAGELFF.

This clone was seen just once. This rearrangement joins TRBV11-2 to TRBJ1-2, with 8 nucleotides matching TRBD1. V gave up 5 bases and J gave up 8 bases; unmatched junction bases: 10. Per the germline V gene, CDR1 is SGHAT and CDR2 is FQNNGV. The CDR3 covers 14 residues. The CDR3 protein is CASSLQGAGWGYTF. DNA of the CDR3: TGTGCCAGCAGCCTCCAGGGGGCGGGCTGGGGCTACACCTTC.

The chain joins TRBV7-8 to TRBJ1-2, with D possibly being TRBD1 (5 bases). From germline, CDR1 is SGHVS and CDR2 FQNEAQ. V lost 7 bases and J lost 3, with 18 bases in between. The length of the CDR3 is 15 residues. The CDR3 loop reads CASTSVGRDYYGYTF. CDR3 bases: TGTGCCAGCACCTCCGTTGGTAGGGACTACTATGGCTACACCTTC. Full variable domain (missing parts from reference TRBV7-8 and TRBJ1-2): GAGVSQSPRYKVAKRGQDVALRCDPISGHVSLFWYQQALGQGPEFLTYFQNEAQLDKSGLPSDRFFAERPEGSVSTLKIQRTQQEDSAVYLCASTSVGRDYYGYTFGSGTRLTVV.

This clone was seen a single time. CDR3 DNA: TGCGCCAGCAGCCAAGGGGCGCCGGGGGACAGGTTTCAGCCCCAGCATTTT. Translation gives CASSQGAPGDRFQPQHF. This rearrangement joins TRBV4-3 to TRBJ1-5, with 8 bases matching TRBD1. CDR3 length: 17 residues. CDR1 is LGHNA and CDR2 is YSLEER in the germline V gene. The V segment lost 1 base and the J segment 6 bases; nucleotides outside the gene matches: 11.

The sample holds one count of this clone. The rearrangement joins TRBV7-2 to TRBJ2-7, with D perhaps matching TRBD1 (6 bases). Between the trimmed V and J ends, which lost 5 bases and 6 bases, there was a span of 14 bases. Germline V gives CDR1 SGHTA, CDR2 FQGNSA. The CDR3 spans 13 residues. The CDR3 spells CASSPTGSGEQYF. DNA for the CDR3: TGTGCCAGCAGCCCAACAGGGTCGGGCGAGCAGTACTTC.

This clone was picked up one time. The rearrangement joins TRBV19 to TRBJ1-2; D is ambiguous. Trimming stripped 7 bases from V and 3 bases from J, with 12 bases between. CDR3 length: 13 residues. CDR1 LNHDA and CDR2 SQIVND come from the germline V gene (reference sequence). The DNA of the CDR3 is TGTGCCAGTACCATAGCGGAATACTATGGCTACACCTTC. Protein sequence: CASTIAEYYGYTF.

V usage is TRBV10-3 and J usage is TRBJ2-7; D might be TRBD1 (5 bases). V gave up 0 bases and J gave up 7 bases, with 7 bases separating them. The CDR3 has 12 residues. The germline CDR1 and CDR2 sequences are ENHRY and SYGVKD. The CDR3 DNA reads as TGTGCCATCAGTGAGTCTAGGGGTGAGCAGTACTTC. Amino acids: CAISESRGEQYF.

In its sample, this clone was seen a few times. This sequence joins TRBV10-3 and TRBJ2-5; 12 nucleotides agree with TRBD1. V gave up 10 bases and J gave up 7 bases; unmatched junction bases: 7. The CDR3 spans 13 residues. Germline assignment: CDR1 ENHRY and CDR2 SYGVKD. CDR3 in DNA: TGTGCCACCGGGACAGGGGGCTATGGGACCCAGTACTTC. It yields the protein CATGTGGYGTQYF.

This clone appeared a few times. The V gene is TRBV7-2, the J gene TRBJ1-2; 7 bases line up with TRBD1. Germline CDR1 SGHTA, CDR2 FQGNSA. The CDR3 contains 15 residues. After removal of 3 bases from V and 7 bases from J, the junction contained 11 bases not matched to a gene. CDR3 loop: CASSLTRTGQGGYTF. In DNA, the CDR3 is TGTGCCAGCAGCTTGACGAGGACAGGCCAGGGTGGCTACACCTTC.

The V and J genes are TRBV6-5 and TRBJ1-3; no clear D gene. Trimming took 6 bases from V and 4 from J, leaving 10 bases between them. CDR1 is MNHEY, CDR2 SVGAGI, per germline. The CDR3 spans 13 residues. CDR3 nucleotides: TGTGCCAGCAGCATGACTTGGGGAAACACCATATATTTT. Translated: CASSMTWGNTIYF.

The chain has TRBV6-1 and TRBJ2-7; D call uncertain. Germline assignment: CDR1 MNHNS and CDR2 SASEGT. V was clipped by 7 bases and J by 0 bases, with 10 bases between them. The CDR3 totals 13 residues. Here the CDR3 DNA reads TGTGCCAGCACCCCGTCAGACTCCTACGAGCAGTACTTC. Protein: CASTPSDSYEQYF.

The chain couples TRBV25-1 to TRBJ2-3, with 9 bases aligning to TRBD2. V gave up 0 bases and J gave up 5 bases; unmatched junction bases: 9. Looked up from germline, CDR1 is MGHDK and CDR2 is SYGVNS. The CDR3 spans 17 residues. CDR3 DNA: TGTGCCAGCAGTGAATATCAGGCTAGCGGGGCACGAGATACGCAGTATTTT. Translated: CASSEYQASGARDTQYF.

V and J are TRBV5-1 and TRBJ1-1; 7 nucleotides line up with TRBD1. Germline V CDR1 and CDR2: SGHRS, YFSETQ. V shed 0 bases and J 3 bases; nucleotides not matched to a gene: 14. CDR3 length equals 18 residues. The CDR3 region is CASSLAGGRGVTHTEAFF. CDR3 sequence (DNA): TGCGCCAGCAGCTTGGCAGGCGGCAGGGGGGTTACGCACACTGAAGCTTTCTTT.

The chain couples TRBV5-1 to TRBJ2-2; 11 bases agree with TRBD1. The V gene's germline CDR1 is SGHRS and CDR2 YFSETQ. This CDR3 has 14 residues. Trimming removed 6 bases from V and 3 bases from J; junction bases left unmatched: 1. CDR3 residues: CASKGQGDTGELFF. The CDR3, as DNA: TGCGCCAGCAAGGGACAGGGGGACACCGGGGAGCTGTTTTTT.

The rearrangement links TRBV10-2 to TRBJ1-2, with a tentative D call TRBD1 (5 bases). In germline, CDR1 is WSHSY, CDR2 SAAADI. The CDR3 is 12 amino acids. V lost 6 bases to trimming and J lost 3 bases, with 8 bases between them. The chain's CDR3 is CASSLTDYGYTF. The CDR3 region has the DNA TGCGCCAGCAGCCTGACAGACTATGGCTACACCTTC.

This chain uses TRBV9 with TRBJ2-4, with 8 bases fitting TRBD2. CDR1 is SGDLS, CDR2 YYNGEE, per germline. This CDR3 is built from 20 residues. V lost 2 bases, J lost 5 bases, and 21 bases stayed unmatched. The CDR3 loop is CASSVRGLAGGSAGENIQYF. CDR3 DNA sequence: TGTGCCAGCAGCGTGAGGGGTCTAGCGGGTGGGTCAGCCGGTGAAAACATTCAGTACTTC. The full variable domain, its missing parts supplied by reference TRBV9 and TRBJ2-4, is DSGVTQTPKHLITATGQRVTLRCSPRSGDLSVYWYQQSLDQGLQFLIQYYNGEERAKGNILERFSAQQFPDLHSELNLSSLELGDSALYFCASSVRGLAGGSAGENIQYFGAGTRLSVL.

The rearrangement joins TRBV9 to TRBJ2-2, with no clear D. The CDR3 spans 15 residues. Germline V gene sequence: CDR1 SGDLS, CDR2 YYNGEE. Deletions cut 0 bases from V and 6 bases from J, with 12 bases between. In DNA form, the CDR3 reads TGTGCCAGCAGCGTAGATACCGGCGGCCCCGGGGAGCTGTTTTTT. The encoded protein is CASSVDTGGPGELFF.

The gene calls are TRBV5-6 and TRBJ1-2; 7 bases map to TRBD1. V lost 0 bases and J lost 7; bases outside the gene matches: 12. This CDR3 has 16 amino acids. CDR1 is SGHDT, CDR2 YYEEEE, per germline. This CDR3 reads CASSLAGWRGQGGYTF. Written as DNA, the CDR3 is TGTGCCAGCAGCTTGGCCGGTTGGAGGGGGCAGGGTGGCTACACCTTC. Full variable domain (missing parts from reference TRBV5-6 and TRBJ1-2): DAGVTQSPTHLIKTRGQQVTLRCSPKSGHDTVSWYQQALGQGPQFIFQYYEEEERQRGNFPDRFSGHQFPNYSSELNVNALLLGDSALYLCASSLAGWRGQGGYTFGSGTRLTVV.

CDR3 region: CASSTGTAYNSPLHF. Written as DNA, the CDR3 is TGTGCCAGTAGTACCGGGACAGCCTATAATTCACCCCTCCACTTT. This chain links TRBV19 with TRBJ1-6, with 7 bases aligning to TRBD1. The CDR3 runs to 15 residues. J was trimmed by 2 bases and V by 4 bases; bases with no gene match: 2. Germline loops: CDR1 LNHDA, CDR2 SQIVND (reference sequence).

The J gene is TRBJ2-1, the V gene TRBV9; 9 nucleotides match TRBD2. V lost 4 bases and J lost 7; bases outside the gene matches: 9. This CDR3 is 15 amino acids long. Per germline, CDR1 SGDLS and CDR2 YYNGEE. The CDR3 bases are TGTGCCAGCAGCACACGACTAGCGGAGGTTAATGAGCAGTTCTTC. This translates into CASSTRLAEVNEQFF.